This TCR beta chain derives from a study of blood T cell repertoires in COVID-19. Across the study: Sample material is recorded as cDNA or gDNA derived from T cells, B-cell-depleted T cells, or PBMCs.

There are 14 residues in the CDR3. The V end was cut by 3 bases, the J end by 0 bases, with 12 bases between. Germline assignment: CDR1 DFQATT and CDR2 SNEGSKA (reference sequence). As originally analysed: Reference gene primer amplification gave nucleated cell count estimates. Profiled with immunoSEQ multiplex PCR; TCRdb holds only in-frame clones, not every one. V, J and clone size were drawn from that table, and D and trimming were deduced from the DNA. The table shows about 94,000 clones, with about 80% occurring only once. The receptor comes from a man in his fifties or sixties with acute or convalescent COVID-19. Sample: peripheral blood. V is TRBV20-1 and J is TRBJ2-7; D is perhaps TRBD1 (6 bases). The CDR3 here is CSASDTGSSYEQYF. The CDR3 DNA follows: TGCAGTGCTAGTGACACAGGGAGCTCCTACGAGCAGTACTTC.